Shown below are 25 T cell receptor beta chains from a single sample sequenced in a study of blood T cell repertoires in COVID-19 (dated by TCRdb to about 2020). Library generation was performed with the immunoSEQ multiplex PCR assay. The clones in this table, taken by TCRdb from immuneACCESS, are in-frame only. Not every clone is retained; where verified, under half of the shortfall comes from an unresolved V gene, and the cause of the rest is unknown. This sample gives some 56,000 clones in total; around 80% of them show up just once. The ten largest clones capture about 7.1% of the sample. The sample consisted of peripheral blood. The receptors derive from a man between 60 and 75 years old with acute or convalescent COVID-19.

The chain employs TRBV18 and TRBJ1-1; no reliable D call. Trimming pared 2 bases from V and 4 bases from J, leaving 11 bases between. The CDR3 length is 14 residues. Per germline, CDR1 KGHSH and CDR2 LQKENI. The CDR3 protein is CASSPRQEGTEAFF. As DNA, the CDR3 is TGTGCCAGCTCACCAAGGCAGGAGGGCACTGAAGCTTTCTTT.

This CDR3 is CASSLTGGAEAFF. CDR3 nucleotides: TGTGCCAGCAGTTTAACAGGGGGAGCTGAAGCTTTCTTT. V usage is TRBV6-5 and J usage is TRBJ1-1, with 8 nucleotides matching TRBD1. Losses at the gene ends were 4 bases for V and 6 bases for J; bases not matched to a gene: 4. Germline V CDR1 and CDR2: MNHEY, SVGAGI. This CDR3 has 13 amino acids.

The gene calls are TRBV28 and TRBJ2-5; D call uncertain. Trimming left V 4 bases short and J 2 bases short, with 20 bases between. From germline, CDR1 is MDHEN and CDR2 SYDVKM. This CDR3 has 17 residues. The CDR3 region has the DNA TGTGCCAGCAGTTCCCCATCAGGTACAAACCAGCAAGAGACCCAGTACTTC. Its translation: CASSSPSGTNQQETQYF.

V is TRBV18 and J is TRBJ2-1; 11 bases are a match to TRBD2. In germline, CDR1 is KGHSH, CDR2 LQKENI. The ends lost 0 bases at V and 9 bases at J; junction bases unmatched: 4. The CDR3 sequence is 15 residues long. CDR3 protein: CASSPPSGGATEQFF. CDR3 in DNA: TGTGCCAGCTCACCACCTAGCGGGGGGGCTACTGAGCAGTTCTTC.

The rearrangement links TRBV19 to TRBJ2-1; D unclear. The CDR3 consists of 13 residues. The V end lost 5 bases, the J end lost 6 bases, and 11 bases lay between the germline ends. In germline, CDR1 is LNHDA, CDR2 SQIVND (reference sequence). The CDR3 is CASSLSNGNEQFF. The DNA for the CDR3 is TGTGCCAGTAGTCTTTCCAACGGCAATGAGCAGTTCTTC.

CDR3 sequence: CASSPNDRMNTEAFF. The CDR3, as DNA: TGTGCCAGCAGCCCCAACGACAGAATGAACACTGAAGCTTTCTTT. The genes are TRBV9 and TRBJ1-1, with D possibly being TRBD1 (5 bases). The germline V gene has CDR1 SGDLS and CDR2 YYNGEE. The CDR3 is 15 residues long. Between the trimmed V and J ends, which lost 4 bases and 0 bases, there was a span of 13 bases.

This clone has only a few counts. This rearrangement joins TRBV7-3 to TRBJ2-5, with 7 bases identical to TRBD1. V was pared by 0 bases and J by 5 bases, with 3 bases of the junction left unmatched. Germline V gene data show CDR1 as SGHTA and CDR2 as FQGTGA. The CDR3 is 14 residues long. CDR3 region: CASSLTQGTETQYF. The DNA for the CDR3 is TGTGCCAGCAGCTTAACACAGGGGACCGAGACCCAGTACTTC.

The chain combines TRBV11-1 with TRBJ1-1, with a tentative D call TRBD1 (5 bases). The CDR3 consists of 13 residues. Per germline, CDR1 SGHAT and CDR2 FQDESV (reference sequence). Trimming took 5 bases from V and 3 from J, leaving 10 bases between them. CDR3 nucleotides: TGTGCCAGCAGCCGGGGGGTGGACACTGAAGCTTTCTTT. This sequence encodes CASSRGVDTEAFF.

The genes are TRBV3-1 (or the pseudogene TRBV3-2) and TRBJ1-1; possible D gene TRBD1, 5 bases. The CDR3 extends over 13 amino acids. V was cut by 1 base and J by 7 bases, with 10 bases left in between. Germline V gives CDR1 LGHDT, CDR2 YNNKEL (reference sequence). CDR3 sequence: CASSQATGIEAFF. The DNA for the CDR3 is TGTGCCAGCAGCCAAGCTACAGGAATTGAAGCTTTCTTT.

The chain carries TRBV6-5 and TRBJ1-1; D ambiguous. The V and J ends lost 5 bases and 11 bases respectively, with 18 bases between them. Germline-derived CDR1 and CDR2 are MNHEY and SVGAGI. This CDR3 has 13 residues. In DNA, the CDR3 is TGTGCCAGCAGTCACGGACTCGGCGGGCCGGCTTTCTTT. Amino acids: CASSHGLGGPAFF.

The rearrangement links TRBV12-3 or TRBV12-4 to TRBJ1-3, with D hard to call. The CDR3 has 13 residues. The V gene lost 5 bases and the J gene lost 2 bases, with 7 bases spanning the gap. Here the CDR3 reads CASSIRAGNTIYF. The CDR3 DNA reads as TGTGCCAGCAGTATCCGGGCTGGAAACACCATATATTTT.

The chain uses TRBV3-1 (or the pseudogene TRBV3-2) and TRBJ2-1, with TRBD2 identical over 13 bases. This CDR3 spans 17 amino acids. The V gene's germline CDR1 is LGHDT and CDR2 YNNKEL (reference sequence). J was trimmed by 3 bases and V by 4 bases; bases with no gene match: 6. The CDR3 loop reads CASSPGLAGDIYNEQFF. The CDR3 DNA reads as TGTGCCAGCAGCCCAGGACTAGCGGGGGATATCTACAATGAGCAGTTCTTC.

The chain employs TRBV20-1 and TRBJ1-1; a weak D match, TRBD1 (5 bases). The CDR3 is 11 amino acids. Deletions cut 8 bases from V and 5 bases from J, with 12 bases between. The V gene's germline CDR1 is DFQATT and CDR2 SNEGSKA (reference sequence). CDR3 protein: CSLRGNTEAFF. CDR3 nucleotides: TGCAGTCTCCGGGGGAATACTGAAGCTTTCTTT.

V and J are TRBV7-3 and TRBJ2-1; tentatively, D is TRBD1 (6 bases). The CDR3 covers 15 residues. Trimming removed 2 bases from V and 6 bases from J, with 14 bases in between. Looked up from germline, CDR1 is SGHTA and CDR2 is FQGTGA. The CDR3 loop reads CASSLAGAGINEQFF. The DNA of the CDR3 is TGTGCCAGCAGCTTAGCAGGGGCAGGGATCAATGAGCAGTTCTTC.

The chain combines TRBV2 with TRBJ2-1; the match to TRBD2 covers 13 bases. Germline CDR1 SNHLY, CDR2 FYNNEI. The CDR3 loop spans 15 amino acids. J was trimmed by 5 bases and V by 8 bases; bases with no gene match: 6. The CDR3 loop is CASPTGTSGDNEQFF. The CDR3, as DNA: TGTGCCAGCCCCACTGGGACTAGCGGGGACAATGAGCAGTTCTTC.

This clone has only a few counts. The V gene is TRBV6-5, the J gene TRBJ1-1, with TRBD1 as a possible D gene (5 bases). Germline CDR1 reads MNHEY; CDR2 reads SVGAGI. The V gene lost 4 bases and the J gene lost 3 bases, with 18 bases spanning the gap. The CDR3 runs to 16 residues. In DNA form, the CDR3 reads TGTGCCAGCAGTTCCCCTATGAAGCGGGGGGACACTGAAGCTTTCTTT. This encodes CASSSPMKRGDTEAFF.

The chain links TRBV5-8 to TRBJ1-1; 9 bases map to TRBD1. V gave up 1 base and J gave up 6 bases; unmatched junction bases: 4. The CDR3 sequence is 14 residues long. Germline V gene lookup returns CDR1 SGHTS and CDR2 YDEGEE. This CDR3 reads CASSLHRGRAEAFF. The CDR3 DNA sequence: TGTGCCAGCAGCTTGCACAGGGGGCGAGCTGAAGCTTTCTTT.

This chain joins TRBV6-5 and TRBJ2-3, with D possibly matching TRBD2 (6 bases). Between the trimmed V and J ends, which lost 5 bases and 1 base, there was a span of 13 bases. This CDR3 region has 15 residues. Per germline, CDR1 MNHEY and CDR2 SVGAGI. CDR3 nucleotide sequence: TGTGCCAGCAGTCACCCGGGCGGGGGCACAGATACGCAGTATTTT. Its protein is CASSHPGGGTDTQYF.

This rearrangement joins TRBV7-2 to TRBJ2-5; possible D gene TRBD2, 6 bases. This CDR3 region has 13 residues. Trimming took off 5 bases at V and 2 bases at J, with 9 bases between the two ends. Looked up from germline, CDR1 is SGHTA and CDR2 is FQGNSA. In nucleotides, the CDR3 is TGTGCCAGCAGCACCGGACTACAAGAGACCCAGTACTTC. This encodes CASSTGLQETQYF.

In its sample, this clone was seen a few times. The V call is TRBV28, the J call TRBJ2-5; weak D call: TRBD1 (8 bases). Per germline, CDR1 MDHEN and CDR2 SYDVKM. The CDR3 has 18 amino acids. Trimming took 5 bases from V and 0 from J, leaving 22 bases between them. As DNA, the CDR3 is TGTGCCAGCAGTCCTCCTAGACAGGGGAGGGGGTACCAAGAGACCCAGTACTTC. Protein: CASSPPRQGRGYQETQYF. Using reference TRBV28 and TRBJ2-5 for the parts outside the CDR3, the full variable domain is DVKVTQSSRYLVKRTGEKVFLECVQDMDHENMFWYRQDPGLGLRLIYFSYDVKMKEKGDIPEGYSVSREKKERFSLILESASTNQTSMYLCASSPPRQGRGYQETQYFGPGTRLLVL.

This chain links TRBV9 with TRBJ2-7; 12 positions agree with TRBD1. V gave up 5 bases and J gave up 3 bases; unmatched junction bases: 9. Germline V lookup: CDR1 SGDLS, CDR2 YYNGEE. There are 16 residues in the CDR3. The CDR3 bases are TGTGCCAGCAGTTTAACCGGGACAGGGGGCTACTACGAGCAGTACTTC. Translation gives CASSLTGTGGYYEQYF.

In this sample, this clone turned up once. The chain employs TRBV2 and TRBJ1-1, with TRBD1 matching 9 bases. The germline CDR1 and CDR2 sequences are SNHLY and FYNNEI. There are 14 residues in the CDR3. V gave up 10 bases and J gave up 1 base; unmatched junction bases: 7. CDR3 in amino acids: CATPTGGKNTEAFF. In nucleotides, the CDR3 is TGTGCCACCCCTACAGGGGGCAAGAACACTGAAGCTTTCTTT.

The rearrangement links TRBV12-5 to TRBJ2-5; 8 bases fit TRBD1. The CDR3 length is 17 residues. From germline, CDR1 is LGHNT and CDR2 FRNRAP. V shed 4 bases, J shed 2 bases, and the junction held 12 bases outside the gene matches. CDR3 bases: TGTGCTAGTGGTTCGACACGGACAGGGCGGGCGCAAGAGACCCAGTACTTC. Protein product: CASGSTRTGRAQETQYF.

CDR3 coding DNA: TGTGCCTGGAGGGACAGGGCTTCCTCCTACGAGCAGTACTTC. This encodes CAWRDRASSYEQYF. The chain carries TRBV30 and TRBJ2-7, with 8 bases fitting TRBD1. CDR1 and CDR2 (germline): GTSNPN, SVGIG (reference sequence). The CDR3 runs to 14 residues. Trimming at V came to 3 bases and at J to 0 bases, leaving 4 bases not matched to a gene.

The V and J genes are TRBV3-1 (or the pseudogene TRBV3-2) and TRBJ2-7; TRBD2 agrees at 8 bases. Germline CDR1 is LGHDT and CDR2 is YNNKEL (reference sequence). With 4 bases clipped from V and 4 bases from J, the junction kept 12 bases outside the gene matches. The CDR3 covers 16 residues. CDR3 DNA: TGTGCCAGCAGCCCCACCTTCACTAGCGGTCTTTACGAGCAGTACTTC. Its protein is CASSPTFTSGLYEQYF.